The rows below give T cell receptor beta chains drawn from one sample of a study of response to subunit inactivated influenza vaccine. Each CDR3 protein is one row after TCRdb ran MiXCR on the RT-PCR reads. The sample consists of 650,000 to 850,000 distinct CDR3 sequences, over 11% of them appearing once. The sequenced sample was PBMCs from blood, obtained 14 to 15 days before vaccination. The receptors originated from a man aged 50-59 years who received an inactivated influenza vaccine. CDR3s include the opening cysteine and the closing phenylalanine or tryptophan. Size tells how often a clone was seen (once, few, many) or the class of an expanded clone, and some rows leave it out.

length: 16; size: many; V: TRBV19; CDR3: CASSSEGQTVYNEQFF
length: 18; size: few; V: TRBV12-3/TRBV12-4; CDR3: CASTTYGRGTSGANVLTF
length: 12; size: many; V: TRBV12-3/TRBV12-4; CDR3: CASSPSTGPQHF
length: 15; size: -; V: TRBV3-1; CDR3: CASSQGRLAVYEQYF
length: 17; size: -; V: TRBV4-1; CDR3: CASSQDLVVRNRYGYTF
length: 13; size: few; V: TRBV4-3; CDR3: CASSSFRGTEAFF
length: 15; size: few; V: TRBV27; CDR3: CASSSGTGRLETQYF
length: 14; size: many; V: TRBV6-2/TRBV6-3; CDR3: CASSYRQGGEKLFF
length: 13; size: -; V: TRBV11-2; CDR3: CASRRLAKNIQYF
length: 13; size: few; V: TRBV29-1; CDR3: CSVWPGAGGEQFF
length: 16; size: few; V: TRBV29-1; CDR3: CSVEDYPGTGLDEQFF
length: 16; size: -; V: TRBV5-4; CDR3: CASSTRTGTSRETQYF
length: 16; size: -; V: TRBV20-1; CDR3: CSTIRPAGGTTDTQYF
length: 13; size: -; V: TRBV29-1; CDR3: CSVGQRVGYGYTF
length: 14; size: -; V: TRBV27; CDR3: CASRPGLSSAEQFF
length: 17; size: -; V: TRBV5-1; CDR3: CASSLASGLAPTDTQYF
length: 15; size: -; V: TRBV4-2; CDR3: CASSQRQGSGYGYTF
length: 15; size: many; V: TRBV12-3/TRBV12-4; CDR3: CASSSLARGTDTQYF